The clone carrying this T cell receptor beta chain was recorded many times. This sample was taken from a study of CD8+CD57+ T cells in acquired aplastic anemia. In the study overall: Mean yield of DNA from sorted CD4+ and CD8+ cells was roughly 3.2 ug.

V lost 6 bases to trimming and J lost 5 bases; unmatched junction nucleotides: 6. Germline CDR1 MNHEY, CDR2 SVGAGI. This CDR3 spans 13 amino acids. The TCR beta profiling, which covered VDJ combination and CDR3 sequence, was carried out using genomic DNA as the template. TCRdb recomputed calls from the reads with MiXCR, one row per CDR3 protein. This table has 150,000 to 200,000 distinct CDR3 sequences, around 50% appearing once. Sequenced patients had shown CD8+CD57+ cell expansion by flow cytometry. The blood sampling took place in patients who had so far received no therapy. This sequence originates from a human donor with aplastic anemia. Sequencing was performed on sorted CD4+, CD8+, or CD8+CD57+ T cells (not recorded which) from PBMCs. The gene calls are TRBV6-5 and TRBJ2-7, with 8 bases lining up with TRBD1. DNA of the CDR3: TGTGCCAGCAGGGCAGGGGGCAGGGACGAGCAGTACTTC. Residues: CASRAGGRDEQYF.